A selection of T cell receptor beta chains follows, all from one sample in a study of T cells after yellow fever vaccination. TCRdb re-called the 5' RACE reads through MiXCR, storing one row per CDR3 protein. The table has hundreds of thousands of distinct CDR3 sequences, about 19% seen once. The input for sequencing was PBMCs, taken 15 days after the yellow fever booster vaccination. These receptors originate from a man aged 30 to 39 who received the YFV17D yellow fever vaccine. Each CDR3 is given with its conserved first and last residue. The D gene is left open where the match is weak. Clone size is shown for a subset of rows, as once, few, many or a class of expanded clone.

cdr3_aa cdr3_nt v_call cdr3_length j_call clone_size d_call
CASTRAGGTGELFF TGTGCCAGTACTCGAGCGGGAGGCACCGGGGAGCTGTTTTTT TRBV19 14 TRBJ2-2 . TRBD2
CASSLGVVYNEQFF TGCGCCAGCAGCTTAGGCGTTGTCTACAATGAGCAGTTCTTC TRBV5-1 14 TRBJ2-1 . .
CASSLGIAGAANTGELFF TGTGCCAGCAGTTTGGGAATAGCGGGAGCAGCGAACACCGGGGAGCTGTTTTTT TRBV28 18 TRBJ2-2 . TRBD2
CASSPLLGQPQHF TGCGCCAGCAGTCCGTTGCTGGGGCAGCCCCAGCATTTT TRBV10-2 13 TRBJ1-5 few .
CASSFPDLAGFSEQYF TGTGCCAGCAGCTTTCCGGATCTAGCGGGTTTTTCCGAGCAGTACTTC TRBV7-9 16 TRBJ2-7 few TRBD2
CAISESRDTSGETQYF TGTGCCATCAGTGAGTCCAGGGACACCTCAGGGGAGACCCAGTACTTC TRBV10-3 16 TRBJ2-5 . .
CASTEQGQVEQYF TGTGCCAGCACGGAGCAGGGGCAGGTCGAGCAGTACTTC TRBV2 13 TRBJ2-7 . .
CASSFYDSYYEQYF TGTGCCAGCAGCTTCTATGACAGTTACTACGAGCAGTACTTC TRBV7-3 14 TRBJ2-7 few .
CASSLYGTDYNEQFF TGTGCCAGCAGTTTATACGGGACAGATTACAATGAGCAGTTCTTC TRBV28 15 TRBJ2-1 . TRBD1
CASSQQPGQKYEQYF TGTGCCAGCAGTCAACAACCGGGACAGAAATACGAGCAGTACTTC TRBV28 15 TRBJ2-7 . TRBD1
CASSSRTSGSPYEQYF TGTGCCAGCAGCTCCAGGACTAGCGGGAGCCCCTACGAGCAGTACTTC TRBV7-2 16 TRBJ2-7 few TRBD2
CASSSPLGLAGKQPTSSYNEQFF TGTGCCAGCAGCTCCCCGCTAGGGCTAGCGGGGAAACAGCCTACTAGCTCCTACAATGAGCAGTTCTTC TRBV7-4 23 TRBJ2-1 . TRBD2
CASRGVHHFTQYF TGTGCCAGCAGGGGGGTACACCATTTTACCCAGTACTTC TRBV7-8 13 TRBJ2-5 . .